This T cell receptor (beta chain) was observed in a study of blood T cell repertoires in COVID-19. For the study at large: Samples representing acute and convalescent COVID-19 were sourced from the United States, Italy and Spain. T cells, B-cell-depleted T cells, or PBMCs provided the cDNA or gDNA that served as material.

The V and J ends lost 6 bases and 6 bases, in that order; junction bases with no gene match: 8. Germline V lookup: CDR1 MDHEN, CDR2 SYDVKM. This CDR3 comprises 14 residues. In the study's own analysis: For nucleated cells, counts were estimated from reference gene primer amplification. Only in-frame clones appear in the TCRdb table, and some are missing; sequencing was by immunoSEQ multiplex PCR. The D gene and trimming were derived from the DNA, and the V and J assignments and clone size from that table. Of 200,000 to 250,000 clones listed, about 86% are singletons. The participants were between about 18 and 90 years old and came from 24 US areas.

The sequence came from a woman aged 50 to 60 with acute COVID-19. Input material: PBMCs or T cells enriched from blood (not recorded which). This sequence joins TRBV28 and TRBJ1-2; 9 positions match TRBD1. The CDR3 loop reads CASRNSQGAHGYTF. In nucleotides, the CDR3 is TGTGCCAGCAGGAATTCACAGGGGGCACATGGCTACACCTTC.